The 14 T cell receptor beta chains given below trace back to one sample, sequenced in a study of control samples from healthy donors and cancer patients. TCRdb's copy holds only in-frame clones and misses some; the assay was immunoSEQ multiplex PCR. Of over 55,000 clones in the sample, about 91% are singletons; the top ten hold around 0.9%. The sequencing sample was made of PBMCs. These receptors came from a man aged 25-40 years with colorectal cancer.

The rearrangement uses TRBV10-3 and TRBJ2-1; TRBD2 matches 10 bases. V was clipped by 5 bases and J by 4 bases; unmatched bases: 11. Germline V gene data show CDR1 as ENHRY and CDR2 as SYGVKD. The CDR3 has 17 amino acids. CDR3 DNA sequence: TGTGCCATCAGTCAGGAGGCTAGCGGGGGAGTTTACAATGAGCAGTTCTTC. Residues: CAISQEASGGVYNEQFF.

CDR3 nucleotides: TGTGCCTGGAGTCCATTACTAGCGGGGCTGTACACAGATACGCAGTATTTT. Translating gives CAWSPLLAGLYTDTQYF. V and J are TRBV30 and TRBJ2-3, with 10 bases aligning to TRBD2. This CDR3 comprises 17 residues. The germline gives CDR1 GTSNPN, CDR2 SVGIG (reference sequence). V lost 2 bases and J lost 2; bases outside the gene matches: 10.

V usage is TRBV11-3 and J usage is TRBJ2-2; possibly TRBD1 for D (6 bases). The CDR3 is 14 amino acids. Trimming stripped 2 bases from V and 7 bases from J, with 11 bases between. Germline assignment: CDR1 SGHNT and CDR2 YENEEA. The CDR3 bases are TGTGCCAGCAGCTTACGAGGGGGAGTCGGGGAGCTGTTTTTT. Its protein product is CASSLRGGVGELFF.

This clone turned up a few times. The V call is TRBV2, the J call TRBJ2-3; unclear D gene. The V gene's germline CDR1 is SNHLY and CDR2 FYNNEI. The V and J ends lost 7 bases and 2 bases respectively, with 7 bases between them. CDR3 length equals 12 residues. The CDR3 DNA follows: TGTGCCAGCAATACCGCCACAGATACGCAGTATTTT. Its protein product is CASNTATDTQYF.

This chain connects TRBV19 to TRBJ1-3; D remains ambiguous. Germline loops: CDR1 LNHDA, CDR2 SQIVND (reference sequence). The CDR3 consists of 15 residues. The ends were cut back, 1 base at V and 0 bases at J, with 7 bases in the middle. For the CDR3, the DNA is TGTGCCAGTAGTATAGTCGGTTTCTCTGGAAACACCATATATTTT. Translating gives CASSIVGFSGNTIYF.

This clone came up once. The rearrangement joins TRBV6-5 to TRBJ1-2; tentative D call: TRBD1 (5 bases). Trimming took 2 bases from V and 10 from J, leaving 14 bases between them. In germline, CDR1 is MNHEY, CDR2 SVGAGI. The CDR3 has 13 residues. CDR3 bases: TGTGCCAGCAGTTACGGGACGGGGAGAGACTACACCTTC. This encodes CASSYGTGRDYTF.

Concerning this clone itself: Distinct nucleotide sequences in the sample also encode this CDR3. The V call is TRBV11-3, the J call TRBJ2-2, with D possibly being TRBD1 (5 bases). V lost 3 bases to trimming and J lost 4 bases, with 6 bases between them. Germline V lookup: CDR1 SGHNT, CDR2 YENEEA. The length of the CDR3 is 13 residues. The CDR3: CASSFDSTGELFF. The CDR3 DNA reads as TGTGCCAGCAGCTTTGACAGCACCGGGGAGCTGTTTTTT.

The chain combines TRBV10-3 with TRBJ1-2, with a tentative D call TRBD1 (5 bases). The CDR3 covers 12 residues. V shed 7 bases and J shed 6 bases, with 12 bases lying between them. Germline CDR1 reads ENHRY; CDR2 reads SYGVKD. DNA for the CDR3: TGTGCCATCATAGGGACTGAGGATGGCTACACCTTC. It encodes CAIIGTEDGYTF.

The chain uses TRBV4-3 and TRBJ2-2; unclear D gene. Per the germline V gene, CDR1 is LGHNA and CDR2 is YSLEER. V shed 0 bases and J shed 3 bases, with 2 bases lying between them. The CDR3 consists of 13 residues. The CDR3 coding sequence is TGCGCCAGCAGCCAAGACCACACCGGGGAGCTGTTTTTT. Its translation: CASSQDHTGELFF.

The gene calls are TRBV29-1 and TRBJ1-2; 10 nucleotides align to TRBD1. The CDR3 has 13 residues. After removal of 5 bases from V and 6 bases from J, the junction contained 6 bases not matched to a gene. Looked up from germline, CDR1 is SQVTM and CDR2 is ANQGSEA. The CDR3 reads CSVPGGTGDGYTF. CDR3 DNA: TGCAGCGTTCCCGGGGGGACAGGGGATGGCTACACCTTC.

The gene calls are TRBV19 and TRBJ1-5; D is possibly TRBD1 (6 bases). Trimming pared 4 bases from V and 4 bases from J, leaving 8 bases between. The CDR3 loop spans 13 amino acids. The germline V gene encodes CDR1 LNHDA and CDR2 SQIVND (reference sequence). Here the CDR3 reads CASSRGQNQPQHF. The DNA of the CDR3 is TGTGCCAGTAGTAGGGGGCAGAATCAGCCCCAGCATTTT.

The rearrangement links TRBV10-2 to TRBJ2-5; perhaps TRBD2 as D (5 bases). Per the germline V gene, CDR1 is WSHSY and CDR2 is SAAADI. This CDR3 region has 12 residues. Deletions cut 3 bases from V and 9 bases from J, with 11 bases between. The CDR3 protein is CASSDGDRSQYF. CDR3 DNA sequence: TGCGCCAGCAGTGACGGGGATCGGTCCCAGTACTTC.

V gene TRBV5-4 combines with J gene TRBJ2-3; 7 positions agree with TRBD1. Germline V gene lookup returns CDR1 SGHNT and CDR2 YYREEE (reference sequence). V was clipped by 1 base and J by 1 base; unmatched bases: 3. The CDR3 extends over 15 amino acids. CDR3 region: CASSLYQGGTDTQYF. The CDR3 region has the DNA TGTGCCAGCAGCTTGTACCAGGGGGGCACAGATACGCAGTATTTT.

This CDR3 is CASSFITGTTDTQYF. CDR3 bases: TGTGCCAGCAGTTTCATCACAGGAACCACAGATACGCAGTATTTT. This chain joins TRBV6-6 and TRBJ2-3; maybe TRBD1 (5 bases). Trimming took 4 bases from V and 2 from J, leaving 13 bases between them. CDR1 and CDR2 from the germline V gene are MNHNY and SVGAGI (reference sequence). CDR3 length: 15 residues.